Below are 14 T cell receptor beta chains sequenced from a single sample in a study of T cells in Graves' hyperthyroidism and ophthalmopathy. Researchers amplified the TCR beta CDR3 regions from RNA transcripts. An initial round of RT-PCR targeting the TCR CDR3 relied on the HTBI primer set. Each CDR3 protein is one row after TCRdb ran MiXCR on the multiplex PCR reads. The sample holds around 420,000 distinct CDR3 sequences, about 13% seen once. The specimen was blood. The receptors derive from a woman between 18 and 29 years old with Graves' hyperthyroidism.

CDR3 nucleotide sequence: TGTGCCAGCAGCTTACAGGTTTACCCCGGGGGGGGCACAGATACGCAGTATTTT. Amino acids: CASSLQVYPGGGTDTQYF. The chain combines TRBV13 with TRBJ2-3; 8 bases agree with TRBD2. The germline V gene encodes CDR1 PRHDT and CDR2 FYEKMQ (reference sequence). The CDR3 is made up of 18 amino acids. J lost 1 base, V lost 2 bases, and 11 bases had no gene match.

This clonotype has more than one count but fewer than ten. The chain employs TRBV27 and TRBJ2-1; the D gene is possibly TRBD1 (6 bases). This CDR3 contains 11 residues. V lost 4 bases and J 10 bases, leaving 8 bases between the germline ends. Germline V gene data show CDR1 as MNHEY and CDR2 as SMNVEV (reference sequence). The CDR3 protein is CASSYGQEQFF. DNA of the CDR3: TGTGCCAGCAGTTACGGACAGGAGCAGTTCTTC.

At least ten counts were recorded for this clonotype. V gene TRBV30 combines with J gene TRBJ1-5; a possible D gene is TRBD1 (6 bases). Germline lookup yields CDR1 GTSNPN and CDR2 SVGIG (reference sequence). The CDR3 consists of 16 residues. With 4 bases removed from V and 5 bases from J, the gap between germline ends came to 21 bases. The CDR3 region is CAWTRKGVGGHQPQHF. CDR3 nucleotides: TGTGCCTGGACCCGAAAGGGGGTAGGGGGTCATCAGCCCCAGCATTTT.

This sequence joins TRBV6-2 or TRBV6-3 and TRBJ2-5; TRBD2 matches at 9 bases. CDR3 length: 17 amino acids. From germline, CDR1 is MNHEY and CDR2 SVGEGT. Germline trimming cut 0 bases from V and 5 bases from J; bases unmatched to any gene: 10. The CDR3 here is CASSYSILAGVDETQYF. The CDR3 DNA is TGTGCCAGCAGTTACTCAATCTTAGCGGGAGTGGACGAGACCCAGTACTTC.

The chain is built from TRBV5-6 and TRBJ2-7; D gene unclear. Trimming shortened V by 7 bases and J by 0 bases, and 11 bases separated the two germline ends. The CDR3 runs to 13 residues. The germline V gene has CDR1 SGHDT and CDR2 YYEEEE. In nucleotides, the CDR3 is TGTGCCAGCGCGCCAGTCCTCTCCTACGAGCAGTACTTC. Protein sequence: CASAPVLSYEQYF.

This clonotype was counted at least ten times. V is TRBV2 and J is TRBJ1-2; 8 bases agree with TRBD1. Germline CDR1 SNHLY, CDR2 FYNNEI. With V trimmed by 6 bases and J by 0 bases, 9 bases remained unmatched. The CDR3 covers 16 residues. The CDR3 DNA follows: TGTGCCAGCAGGAACAGGGGGGATCTAGCTAACTATGGCTACACCTTC. Its protein is CASRNRGDLANYGYTF. The variable domain in full, completed from reference TRBV2 and TRBJ1-2, reads EPEVTQTPSHQVTQMGQEVILRCVPISNHLYFYWYRQILGQKVEFLVSFYNNEISEKSEIFDDQFSVERPDGSNFTLKIRSTKLEDSAMYFCASRNRGDLANYGYTFGSGTRLTVV.

The CDR3 here is CASSPGPGTRAHYEQYF. DNA of the CDR3: TGTGCCAGCAGTCCTGGACCCGGGACTCGCGCCCACTACGAGCAGTACTTC. The chain employs TRBV28 and TRBJ2-7, with D perhaps matching TRBD2 (6 bases). This CDR3 has 17 amino acids. V was clipped by 5 bases and J by 3 bases, with 23 bases between them. CDR1 is MDHEN, CDR2 SYDVKM, per germline.

Ten or more counts support this clonotype. The chain uses TRBV20-1 and TRBJ2-7; TRBD2 matches 9 bases. Germline V gene lookup returns CDR1 DFQATT and CDR2 SNEGSKA (reference sequence). Losses at the gene ends were 5 bases for V and 5 bases for J; bases not matched to a gene: 10. This CDR3 spans 14 amino acids. This CDR3 is CSARSSGSTHEQYF. CDR3 DNA: TGCAGTGCTCGCAGTAGCGGGAGTACCCACGAGCAGTACTTC.

This clonotype came up a few times. This CDR3 is missing its conserved last phenylalanine or tryptophan, likely due to a read error. The chain has TRBV6-1 and TRBJ2-7, with D hard to call. This CDR3 contains 11 residues. Between the trimmed V and J ends, which lost 10 bases and 4 bases, there was a span of 11 bases. Germline CDR1 MNHNS, CDR2 SASEGT. This CDR3 reads CATGDLYEQYL. As DNA, the CDR3 is TGTGCCACCGGAGACTTGTACGAGCAGTACCTC.

In this sample, this clonotype turned up many times. This chain uses TRBV3-1 with TRBJ1-6; possible D gene TRBD1, 6 bases. Germline CDR1 and CDR2: LGHDT and YNNKEL (reference sequence). This CDR3 contains 15 residues. Trimming took 4 bases from V and 6 from J, leaving 13 bases between them. The CDR3 here is CASSPGGQLNSPLHF. The CDR3 DNA is TGTGCCAGCAGCCCTGGAGGACAGCTTAATTCACCCCTCCACTTT. The variable domain in full, with the rest retrieved from reference TRBV3-1 and TRBJ1-6, is DTAVSQTPKYLVTQMGNDKSIKCEQNLGHDTMYWYKQDSKKFLKIMFSYNNKELIINETVPNRFSPKSPDKAHLNLHINSLELGDSAVYFCASSPGGQLNSPLHFGNGTRLTVT.

This clonotype appeared a single time. V is TRBV5-1 and J is TRBJ2-3, with D unresolved. CDR1 is SGHRS and CDR2 is YFSETQ in the germline V gene. The CDR3 length is 18 residues. Trimming stripped 0 bases from V and 4 bases from J, with 21 bases between. CDR3 sequence (DNA): TGCGCCAGCAGCTTGGCCGCGGCGACACTAAGAGACGCAGATACGCAGTATTTT. Translating it yields CASSLAAATLRDADTQYF. The variable domain in full, completed from reference TRBV5-1 and TRBJ2-3, reads KAGVTQTPRYLIKTRGQQVTLSCSPISGHRSVSWYQQTPGQGLQFLFEYFSETQRNKGNFPGRFSGRQFSNSRSEMNVSTLELGDSALYLCASSLAAATLRDADTQYFGPGTRLTVL.

The chain is built from TRBV2 and TRBJ2-1; 11 nucleotides match TRBD1. The germline V gene encodes CDR1 SNHLY and CDR2 FYNNEI. The CDR3 is 15 amino acids. V trimming: 7 bases; J trimming: 3 bases; junction bases outside the gene matches: 5. CDR3 nucleotides: TGTGCCAGCACTACCGGGACAGGGGGCTACAATGAGCAGTTCTTC. Its protein is CASTTGTGGYNEQFF.

This clonotype was seen a handful of times. The chain has TRBV19 and TRBJ1-2; 10 nucleotides align to TRBD1. CDR1 LNHDA and CDR2 SQIVND come from the germline V gene (reference sequence). This CDR3 spans 15 amino acids. After removal of 5 bases from V and 5 bases from J, the junction contained 8 bases not matched to a gene. The CDR3 DNA reads TGTGCCAGTAGTTATCCCAGGGACAGGGGATATGGCTACACCTTC. Protein sequence: CASSYPRDRGYGYTF.

The table lists this clonotype with many counts. This chain connects TRBV5-5 to TRBJ1-1; D unresolved. Trimming took off 0 bases at V and 1 base at J, with 10 bases between the two ends. CDR1 is SGHKS, CDR2 YYEKEE, per germline (reference sequence). CDR3 size: 15 residues. CDR3 amino acids: CASSLDSGSNTEAFF. CDR3 DNA: TGTGCCAGCAGCTTGGATTCAGGCTCGAACACTGAAGCTTTCTTT.